The T cell receptor beta chain under discussion was sequenced for a study of T cell responses to AZD1222 COVID-19 vaccine. Remarks on this clone: Its cognate antigen is unknown.

Germline CDR1 is LGHNA and CDR2 is YNFKEQ. CDR3 length equals 16 residues. Trimming took 3 bases from V and 2 from J; bases not matched to a gene: 6. Study-level findings and limits: Baseline seropositivity characterized only a handful of AZD1222 recipients. Donor demographics were predominantly white British with a female majority; clonal diversity may be underestimated. Elevations in Spike-specific TCR breadth and depth followed administration of two AZD1222 doses.

Assay: immunoSEQ multiplex PCR; the TCRdb copy retains only in-frame clones and omits some. The profile shows over 150,000 clones, around 92% of them singletons. The TCR comes from an adult in good health. The sample consisted of peripheral blood, taken on day 0 of MenACWY control vaccination. The gene calls are TRBV4-2 and TRBJ2-3; 9 bases line up with TRBD1. For the CDR3, the DNA is TGTGCCAGCAGCCACTTGGACAGGGGATACACAGATACGCAGTATTTT. As protein: CASSHLDRGYTDTQYF.